Listed below are T cell receptor beta chains from one sample, sequenced in a study of blood T cells in healthy people across ages. TCRdb independently ran MiXCR on the 5' RACE reads; one entry per CDR3 protein. The sample consists of some 550,000 distinct CDR3 sequences, around 50% of them appearing once. The material sequenced was blood. The receptors derive from a man older than 75 in good health. CDR3s include the opening cysteine and the closing phenylalanine or tryptophan. A D gene is named only where the DNA matches it firmly.

>.|TRBV20-1|.
CSARGTGYNEQYF
>TRBJ2-5|TRBV11-1|.
CASSLARVWESTSPIQETQYF
>TRBJ1-4|TRBV12-3/TRBV12-4|.
CASSFGRINEKLFF
>TRBJ1-1|TRBV6-6|TRBD1
CASSLGQGDTEAFF
>TRBJ2-3|TRBV6-6|.
CAGSYDSPSTDTQYF
>TRBJ2-3|TRBV6-2/TRBV6-3|.
CASSWGTDTQYF
>TRBJ2-7|TRBV7-2|TRBD2
CASKGLDSYEQYF
>TRBJ2-5|TRBV9|TRBD2
CASSVRWEGQTQYF
>TRBJ1-2|TRBV20-1|.
CSASPMGRDGYTF
>TRBJ2-1|TRBV4-1|.
CASTGGPYNEQFF
>TRBJ2-7|TRBV20-1|TRBD2
CSARDPSSGRDEQYF
>TRBJ2-7|TRBV9|TRBD2
CASSVDPSGRVGYEQYF
>TRBJ1-1|TRBV10-3|.
CAIRAGGMNTEAFF
>TRBJ2-7|TRBV7-2|.
CATRAGTFAYEQYF
>TRBJ1-4|TRBV7-2|.
CASSLTGPTNEKLFF
>TRBJ2-5|TRBV27|TRBD1
CASSLVGQGLETQYF
>TRBJ2-7|TRBV7-9|.
CASTIGAYEQYF
>TRBJ2-7|TRBV7-9|TRBD1
CASSPSLGQDYEQYF